This TCR beta chain was obtained from a study of blood T cell dynamics during melanoma immunotherapy (dated by TCRdb to the early 2020s). Context from the whole study: Patients with metastatic melanoma were treated with first-line pembrolizumab or nivolumab plus ipilimumab as standard of care in the United Kingdom. To find early correlates of response, peripheral T cell receptor repertoires were profiled in metastatic melanoma patients before and after one cycle of checkpoint inhibitor therapy. The training cohort was made up of consecutive patients, while a further independent group of patients from the same centre was pooled to form an external validation set. Overall study results and their limits: Whether the T cell clones driving repertoire changes were melanoma-specific or reflected general immune activation could not be determined in the study. The relatively small sample size was recognized as a factor that could limit how well the results generalize. Of the sorted CD8+ subsets, TIE cells had both the highest clonality and the greatest similarity to cfDNA CDR3 sequences, which suggests active turnover converging on dominant clones.

V loses 5 bases of germline sequence and J loses 0 bases, and the interval between the two ends is 8 bases. The germline V gene (reference sequence) gives CDR1 as SEHNR and CDR2 as FQNEAQ. The CDR3 spans 13 residues, from the cysteine through the phenylalanine. Left in the record is the CDR3 DNA by itself, 39 bases read in frame from the first base. For each sorted CD8+ T cell subset, the entire amount of extracted DNA was loaded into the assay. TCR beta CDR3 sequences were amplified from genomic DNA with the immunoSEQ TCRb Assay kit following manufacturer instructions. The KAPA Library Quantification Kit for Illumina platforms was used to quantify pooled libraries by qPCR. Sequencing of the pooled libraries was done on an Illumina NextSeq 500, with clustering at roughly 0.6-1.1 pM. The original pipeline was this. The TCR data were analyzed using immunoSEQ ANALYZER and the R LymphoSeq package. A rearrangement efficiency score was calculated as productive divided by the sum of productive and non-productive CDR3 sequences. Clonality was assessed using the Gini coefficient and diversity using the Renyi index at alpha=1, with pairwise comparisons between timepoints within each patient. Clonal relatedness used an edit distance of 3, and repertoire similarity used the Bhattacharyya coefficient, both computed in LymphoSeq. To classify response, a linear discriminant analysis based on week-3 changes in clonality and diversity was built using the R MASS and caret packages. The immuneACCESS repertoire file appears here via TCRdb, limited to in-frame rearrangements. These files lack a portion of the clones; in checked studies, under half of the deficit traces to unresolved V genes, and the cause of the others is not known. The V and J calls and clone size are taken from that table; D and trimming were inferred from the DNA. This sample gives 3,000 to 4,500 clones in total; roughly 96% of them show up just once. The top ten constitute 0.5% of the sample.

The time point label corresponds to: week 3, after first cycle of checkpoint inhibitor. Blood was sampled before treatment (T0) and at week 3 (W3), after the first cycle of checkpoint blockade. Except for a couple of patients with rapid clinical progression, response was assessed 12 weeks after the first infusion by RECIST 1.1; disease control meant complete response, partial response or stable disease. Patients were not eligible if they had prior systemic cancer treatment, concomitant immunosuppressant therapy or synchronous other active malignancies. In six patients, three with progression and three with disease control, sorted CD8+ memory and naive T cell subsets were sequenced at T0 and W3. Lymphoprep and SepMate tubes were used to isolate PBMC from blood, and red cell lysis was then performed. QIAamp DNA Blood Mini kits were used to extract DNA from PBMC and from sorted T cell subsets. Before DNA extraction, CD8+ T cell subsets were live-sorted on a FACSAria III cytometer and then frozen. Fresh PBMC for flow cytometry were held at 4°C in PBS with about 2% fetal bovine serum and analyzed within 24 hours.

With regard to this clone: The specificity of this receptor is unknown. Nothing much larger sits one base from this clone, and base qualities are not available.

The rearrangement combines TRBV7-9 with TRBJ2-7, and the D gene may be TRBD2, 5 bases matching. The sample consisted of effector memory CD8+ T cells from blood, taken from a patient treated with checkpoint blockade. The clonotype comes from a human donor with melanoma. The nucleotides are TGTGCCAGCAGCCCCGGGAACTCCTACGAGCAGTACTTC. Protein translation: CASSPGNSYEQYF.